These 22 T cell receptor beta chains share one sample of origin, sequenced in a study of blood T cells in healthy people across ages. The authors ran a second PCR of 7 to 11 cycles using a sample-barcoded 5' primer and a J-beta primer mix. TCRdb recomputed calls from the 5' RACE reads with MiXCR, one row per CDR3 protein. The sample yields 1.5 million to 1.8 million distinct CDR3 sequences, about 42% seen once. Sequencing used blood. The receptor set was obtained from a woman in her late teens or twenties in good health.

The rearrangement joins TRBV27 to TRBJ2-3; possible D gene TRBD2, 5 bases. V gave up 10 bases and J gave up 0 bases, with 17 bases separating them. The CDR3 runs to 15 residues. CDR1 is MNHEY, CDR2 SMNVEV, per germline (reference sequence). CDR3 sequence (DNA): TGTGCCACCCGGCGGGTATGGCCTAGCACAGATACGCAGTATTTT. This translates into CATRRVWPSTDTQYF.

Of note for this clonotype: This may be a read error: a much more frequent sequence differs by one nucleotide. V usage is TRBV7-9 and J usage is TRBJ2-1; the match to TRBD2 covers 10 bases. The J call is doubtful: the DNA matches TRBJ2-7 better. The length of the CDR3 is 17 residues. CDR1 and CDR2 from the germline V gene are SEHNR and FQNEAQ (reference sequence). CDR3 nucleotide sequence: TGTGCCAGCAGCTTATCCCCTAGCGGGAGCTCCTACAATGAGCAGTACTTC. Translation gives CASSLSPSGSSYNEQYF.

This clonotype was seen ten or more times. In DNA, the CDR3 is TGCAGTGCTAGAGTAGCGGGGGGGAGCTACGAGCAGTACTTC. It specifies CSARVAGGSYEQYF. V and J are TRBV20-1 and TRBJ2-7; 11 nucleotides match TRBD2. This CDR3 comprises 14 residues. V lost 1 base and J lost 3; bases outside the gene matches: 2. Germline lookup yields CDR1 DFQATT and CDR2 SNEGSKA (reference sequence).

The chain has TRBV27 and TRBJ1-2, with D perhaps matching TRBD1 (6 bases). Germline V lookup: CDR1 MNHEY, CDR2 SMNVEV (reference sequence). CDR3 length: 14 amino acids. V lost 5 bases and J lost 3, with 13 bases in between. CDR3 DNA: TGTGCCAGCAGTAGAACAGGGAATGACTATGGCTACACCTTC. The encoded protein is CASSRTGNDYGYTF.

The chain recombines TRBV12-3 or TRBV12-4 with TRBJ2-3, with 9 bases identical to TRBD2. The CDR3 loop spans 15 amino acids. With 3 bases clipped from V and 4 bases from J, the junction kept 5 bases outside the gene matches. The CDR3 region is CASSFAGGPPDTQYF. CDR3 DNA sequence: TGTGCCAGCAGTTTCGCGGGGGGGCCGCCAGATACGCAGTATTTT.

V and J are TRBV6-5 and TRBJ2-6; no firm D call. CDR1 is MNHEY, CDR2 SVGAGI, per germline. V was shortened by 0 bases and J by 7 bases, with 13 bases between the two germline ends. The CDR3 is 16 amino acids. The CDR3, as DNA: TGTGCCAGCAGTTACTCGAGAAGAAGTGGAGCCAACGTCCTGACTTTC. It yields the protein CASSYSRRSGANVLTF.

The J gene is TRBJ2-2, the V gene TRBV11-2; 10 bases align to TRBD2. CDR1 is SGHAT, CDR2 FQNNGV, per germline. J was trimmed by 3 bases and V by 5 bases; bases with no gene match: 6. This CDR3 comprises 16 residues. CDR3 residues: CASSTRTSGYTGELFF. DNA for the CDR3: TGTGCCAGCAGCACCCGGACTAGCGGATACACCGGGGAGCTGTTTTTT.

A few counts support this clonotype. This chain joins TRBV4-3 and TRBJ1-4; weak D call: TRBD1 (6 bases). Germline V CDR1 and CDR2: LGHNA, YSLEER. The CDR3 extends over 15 amino acids. V lost 1 base, J lost 7 bases, and 13 bases lay in between. DNA of the CDR3: TGCGCCAGCAGCCAAGCCCAGGGGATGGGTGAAAAACTGTTTTTT. This gives the protein CASSQAQGMGEKLFF.

This rearrangement joins TRBV5-6 to TRBJ2-6; D might be TRBD2 (5 bases). With 1 base removed from V and 0 bases from J, the gap between germline ends came to 11 bases. Germline CDR1 reads SGHDT; CDR2 reads YYEEEE. The CDR3 sequence is 17 residues long. CDR3: CASSLSDAGSGANVLTF. For the CDR3, the DNA is TGTGCCAGCAGCTTGTCGGATGCGGGCTCTGGGGCCAACGTCCTGACTTTC.

The V call is TRBV7-2, the J call TRBJ2-1; D is undetermined. There are 13 residues in the CDR3. Germline assignment: CDR1 SGHTA and CDR2 FQGNSA. Trimming took 3 bases from V and 10 from J, leaving 13 bases between them. CDR3 in DNA: TGTGCCAGCAGCTTGTACGGAATAGGGGAGCAGTTCTTC. Protein product: CASSLYGIGEQFF.

This clonotype was detected many times. The rearrangement links TRBV7-2 to TRBJ1-4, with a weak D call TRBD1 (6 bases). Germline CDR1 and CDR2: SGHTA and FQGNSA. The CDR3 covers 14 residues. Trimming removed 5 bases from V and 6 bases from J, with 13 bases in between. As DNA, the CDR3 is TGTGCCAGCAGCCCCACAGGGTTTGATGAAAAACTGTTTTTT. Its protein product is CASSPTGFDEKLFF.

The chain joins TRBV28 to TRBJ1-6, with 7 positions matching TRBD1. J lost 6 bases, V lost 5 bases, and 7 bases had no gene match. Germline CDR1 reads MDHEN; CDR2 reads SYDVKM. The CDR3 runs to 15 residues. The CDR3 region has the DNA TGTGCCAGCAGTCAACAGGGGTATGGTAATTCACCCCTCCACTTT. This translates into CASSQQGYGNSPLHF.

The CDR3 reads CASSGAGQHTDTQYF. The DNA for the CDR3 is TGTGCCAGCAGTGGGGCAGGCCAACACACAGATACGCAGTATTTT. The chain employs TRBV5-4 and TRBJ2-3, with a possible D match to TRBD1 (5 bases). Per germline, CDR1 SGHNT and CDR2 YYREEE (reference sequence). This CDR3 is built from 15 residues. V lost 5 bases, J lost 2 bases, and 15 bases lay in between.

In its sample, this clonotype was seen a few times. The chain recombines TRBV7-2 with TRBJ1-1; tentatively, D is TRBD1 (5 bases). V gave up 0 bases and J gave up 1 base, with 12 bases separating them. Germline V gene lookup returns CDR1 SGHTA and CDR2 FQGNSA. This CDR3 region has 16 residues. CDR3 bases: TGTGCCAGCAGCTTAGCGGGGGGACGGCAGAACACTGAAGCTTTCTTT. Protein sequence: CASSLAGGRQNTEAFF. Looking up the rest from reference TRBV7-2 and TRBJ1-1 gives the full variable domain: GAGVSQSPSNKVTEKGKDVELRCDPISGHTALYWYRQSLGQGLEFLIYFQGNSAPDKSGLPSDRFSAERTGGSVSTLTIQRTQQEDSAVYLCASSLAGGRQNTEAFFGQGTRLTVV.

V gene TRBV12-3 or TRBV12-4 combines with J gene TRBJ1-1; TRBD1 is a possible D gene (6 bases). CDR3 length: 14 amino acids. Trimming took off 6 bases at V and 4 bases at J, with 15 bases between the two ends. Written as DNA, the CDR3 is TGTGCCAGCAGATTACAGGGTTTCGGCACTGAAGCTTTCTTT. This sequence encodes CASRLQGFGTEAFF.

The chain carries TRBV5-1 and TRBJ2-7; D not resolved. The CDR3 contains 12 residues. In germline, CDR1 is SGHRS, CDR2 YFSETQ. V shed 0 bases and J shed 6 bases, with 7 bases lying between them. The CDR3 loop reads CASSLEGLEQYF. The DNA of the CDR3 is TGCGCCAGCAGCTTGGAAGGGCTCGAGCAGTACTTC.

The V call is TRBV4-3, the J call TRBJ2-7; 7 nucleotides align to TRBD1. CDR3 length equals 16 residues. J gave up 3 bases and V 0 bases, and 8 bases lay outside the gene matches. The germline V gene encodes CDR1 LGHNA and CDR2 YSLEER. The CDR3 DNA reads TGCGCCAGCAGCCAAGATACGACAGGGAATTTCTACGAGCAGTACTTC. It translates to CASSQDTTGNFYEQYF.

The chain links TRBV28 to TRBJ2-4; D ambiguous. The V end was cut by 1 base, the J end by 6 bases, with 7 bases between. The CDR3 is made up of 13 amino acids. CDR1 is MDHEN and CDR2 is SYDVKM in the germline V gene. The CDR3 region is CASSLSTGNIQYF. Here the CDR3 DNA reads TGTGCCAGCAGTTTATCCACGGGAAACATTCAGTACTTC.

The V call is TRBV9, the J call TRBJ2-1; perhaps TRBD2 as D (5 bases). Trimming left V 3 bases short and J 5 bases short, with 12 bases between. This CDR3 comprises 14 residues. CDR1 and CDR2 from the germline V gene are SGDLS and YYNGEE. The CDR3 loop is CASSGRQRDNEQFF. CDR3 in DNA: TGTGCCAGCAGCGGGAGGCAGCGCGACAATGAGCAGTTCTTC.

This clonotype has just a few counts. The chain is built from TRBV9 and TRBJ1-1, with 7 bases that match TRBD1. Losses at the gene ends were 2 bases for V and 2 bases for J; bases not matched to a gene: 12. Germline V lookup: CDR1 SGDLS, CDR2 YYNGEE. The CDR3 has 17 residues. The CDR3 nucleotides are TGTGCCAGCAGCGTTGGATACAGGGGTGAGCGAAACACTGAAGCTTTCTTT. This sequence encodes CASSVGYRGERNTEAFF.

The chain couples TRBV6-5 to TRBJ2-1, with 7 bases aligning to TRBD1. Per germline, CDR1 MNHEY and CDR2 SVGAGI. This CDR3 has 16 amino acids. The V and J ends lost 4 bases and 1 base, in that order; junction bases with no gene match: 7. Here the CDR3 DNA reads TGTGCCAGCAGTTTCGACAGGGCTGGGTCCTACAATGAGCAGTTCTTC. This codes for CASSFDRAGSYNEQFF.

This clonotype was detected a few times. This chain uses TRBV9 with TRBJ2-3; 9 nucleotides align to TRBD2. Per germline, CDR1 SGDLS and CDR2 YYNGEE. Trimming at V came to 0 bases and at J to 1 base, leaving 6 bases not matched to a gene. The CDR3 consists of 17 residues. The CDR3 is CASSVEGSGGRTDTQYF. The CDR3 DNA reads as TGTGCCAGCAGCGTAGAGGGTAGCGGGGGTCGCACAGATACGCAGTATTTT.